This T cell receptor (beta chain) was retrieved from a study of cytomegalovirus exposure and HLA in healthy donors. Broader study findings: In vitro experiments confirmed that three CMV-associated chains were specific for CMV antigens. That first-cohort TCR clusters tended to co-occur in the 100 to 150 validation repertoires was found in a later analysis. The study put around 180 TCR beta chains on its list as cytomegalovirus-associated. Both high specificity and high sensitivity reportedly marked the classifier's diagnosis of cytomegalovirus status.

A remark on this clone: Its antigen is undetermined.

The CDR3 is made up of 12 amino acids. Germline lookup yields CDR1 MNHEY and CDR2 SVGAGI. V was clipped by 5 bases and J by 7 bases, with 11 bases between them. Libraries were prepared by immunoSEQ multiplex PCR; TCRdb keeps only in-frame clonotypes and omits some of them. The sample records 70,000 to 75,000 clones, roughly 92% being singletons. The sequenced sample was PBMCs. The chain couples TRBV6-5 to TRBJ1-1; D is unclear. The TCR sequence derives from a woman aged 18 to 35 in good health and CMV-seropositive. The CDR3 bases are TGTGCCAGCAGTCGAGCGGGCTTTGAAGCTTTCTTT. The encoded protein is CASSRAGFEAFF.